The clone carrying this T cell receptor beta chain was found once. As yet, its antigen is unknown. This sample was taken from a study of CD4 T cells in relation to SARS-CoV-2 and coronaviruses. 90,000 to 100,000 naive or memory CD4+ cells were cultured with CEF peptides for approximately eleven days. The study, taken as a whole, reports: Around 62% of donors had memory CD4+ clonotypes crossrecognizing SARS-CoV-2 and common cold coronavirus spike.

J lost 3 bases, V lost 10 bases, and 6 bases had no gene match. This CDR3 is built from 13 residues. CDR1 is LNHDA and CDR2 is SQIVND in the germline V gene (reference sequence). Clones were read by immunoSEQ multiplex PCR, and TCRdb kept only the in-frame ones, dropping some. The profile shows tens of thousands of clones, 60% to 80% of them singletons. The sequence was obtained from an adult with COVID-19. The genes are TRBV19 and TRBJ2-5; 9 nucleotides line up with TRBD1. The specimen sequenced was memory CD4+ T cells from PBMCs, cultured in vitro. CDR3 bases: TGTGCCACGGCGGGACAGGGTAAAGAGACCCAGTACTTC. Translating it yields CATAGQGKETQYF.